The clone carrying this T cell receptor (beta chain) has a handful of counts. The entry originates in a study of STAT5B mutations in CD4+ large granular lymphocyte leukemia. Using immunoSEQ multiplex PCR, the repertoire was profiled, and TCRdb retains in-frame clones only, with some absent. This table holds about 33,000 clones, roughly 80% found once. The V and J ends lost 6 bases and 0 bases, in that order; junction bases with no gene match: 3. The CDR3 runs to 15 residues. Germline CDR1 MDHEN, CDR2 SYDVKM. The sequence came from a human donor in good health. The specimen was CD4+ T cells from blood buffy coats. This chain uses TRBV28 with TRBJ1-4; TRBD1 agrees at 8 bases. The CDR3 nucleotides are TGTGCCAGCAGGGGACAGGACGCAACTAATGAAAAACTGTTTTTT. This translates into CASRGQDATNEKLFF.